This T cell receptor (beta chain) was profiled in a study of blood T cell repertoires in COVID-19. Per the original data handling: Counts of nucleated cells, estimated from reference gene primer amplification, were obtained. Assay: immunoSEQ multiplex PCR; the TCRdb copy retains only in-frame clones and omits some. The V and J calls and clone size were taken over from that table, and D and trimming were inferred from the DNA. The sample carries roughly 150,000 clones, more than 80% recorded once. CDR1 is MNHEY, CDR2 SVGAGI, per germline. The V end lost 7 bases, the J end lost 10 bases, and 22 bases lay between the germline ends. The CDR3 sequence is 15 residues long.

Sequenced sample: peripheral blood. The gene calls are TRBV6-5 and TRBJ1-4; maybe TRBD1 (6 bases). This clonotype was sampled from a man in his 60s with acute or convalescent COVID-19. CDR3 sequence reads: CASTQSDGTRGKLFF. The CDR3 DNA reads TGTGCCAGCACTCAAAGCGATGGGACAAGGGGAAAACTGTTTTTT.